This TCR beta chain was documented in a study of identifying expanded T cells in peripheral blood. Worth noting for this clone: The antigen remains unidentified.

The study's findings and limits: Approximately 1.1 clones differed between technical replicates, versus approximately 17 and 20 over time.

V trimming: 3 bases; J trimming: 7 bases; junction bases outside the gene matches: 4. The CDR3 has 14 amino acids. Germline lookup yields CDR1 SGHRS and CDR2 YFSETQ. This table comes from immunoSEQ multiplex PCR, and its TCRdb copy is limited to in-frame clones, with some not included. The table shows some 70,000 clones, with 85% to 90% occurring only once. Healthy donors had no documented immune events, such as infections, while sampled. The sample consisted of blood. The TCR sequence derives from a person aged 18 to 70 in good health. The J gene is TRBJ1-2, the V gene TRBV5-1; 12 bases match TRBD1. DNA of the CDR3: TGCGCCAGCAGCTGGGACAGGGGGCCGGCTGGCTACACCTTC. Protein sequence: CASSWDRGPAGYTF.